The 31 T cell receptor beta chains presented below share a single source sample, sequenced in a study of vaccination and CD4 T cells after COVID-19 (dated by TCRdb to between 2022 and 2023). The treatment or condition label corresponds to: approximately nine-day PBMC culture with coronavirus spike peptide pools or control peptides (ViraFEST assay). CD4+ T cells from unexposed donors were collected before the COVID-19 pandemic (2011-2018). Libraries were prepared through PCR. Reads for this sample came from an Illumina iSeq 100. At the Johns Hopkins FTIC core, DNA from the cultured CD4+ T cells underwent TCR sequencing with the Oncomine TCR Beta short-read assay. The public reads were quality trimmed at Q25 with fastp and then assembled into clones with MiXCR by TCRdb, keeping productive beta chains. All rows with the same CDR3 protein become a single entry with the most common DNA and genes. For this sample there are roughly 7,000 distinct CDR3 sequences; around 40% appear just once. The ten most abundant clones make up about 22% of the sample.

These receptors' antigens are unknown. The sample comprised CD4+ T cells from blood, cultured in vitro. These receptors came from a human donor in good health.

This clonotype was detected only a few times. This chain connects TRBV2 to TRBJ1-1; TRBD1 aligns across 7 bases. The CDR3 consists of 16 residues. Germline V gives CDR1 SNHLY, CDR2 FYNNEI. V trimming: 5 bases; J trimming: 0 bases; junction bases outside the gene matches: 9. DNA for the CDR3: TGTGCCAGCAGTACTGGAGGGGGCAACATGAACACTGAAGCTTTCTTT. Translating gives CASSTGGGNMNTEAFF.

This clonotype was seen only a few times. The chain has TRBV20-1 and TRBJ1-4; D is perhaps TRBD1 (6 bases). V lost 1 base and J lost 8, with 17 bases in between. The CDR3 runs 15 residues. CDR1 is DFQATT and CDR2 is SNEGSKA in the germline V gene (reference sequence). CDR3 DNA sequence: TGCAGTGCTAGAGCCCATACAGGGCCTGGGGAAAAACTGTTTTTT. It translates to CSARAHTGPGEKLFF.

J is TRBJ1-2 and V is TRBV10-1; maybe TRBD1 (5 bases). The CDR3 runs to 13 residues. The V end was cut by 5 bases, the J end by 3 bases, with 10 bases between. From germline, CDR1 is WNHNN and CDR2 SYGVQD (reference sequence). The CDR3 DNA reads as TGCGCCAGCAGTAAAGGGGACGACTATGGCTACACCTTC. It specifies CASSKGDDYGYTF.

This chain connects TRBV5-6 to TRBJ1-2; D gene unclear. V lost 4 bases and J lost 4, with 11 bases in between. The germline CDR1 and CDR2 sequences are SGHDT and YYEEEE. The CDR3 extends over 13 amino acids. The CDR3 nucleotides read TGTGCCAGCAGCCACGGGCGGTCCTATGGCTACACCTTC. This gives the protein CASSHGRSYGYTF.

V is TRBV5-1 and J is TRBJ2-3, with a tentative D call TRBD1 (6 bases). V lost 0 bases, J lost 5 bases, and 10 bases lay in between. Germline assignment: CDR1 SGHRS and CDR2 YFSETQ. The CDR3 length is 14 residues. The CDR3 reads CASSLGQGLDTQYF. Here the CDR3 DNA reads TGCGCCAGCAGCTTGGGCCAGGGGCTAGATACGCAGTATTTT.

This sequence joins TRBV6-4 and TRBJ2-3, with TRBD2 identical over 8 bases. This CDR3 is built from 16 residues. Germline values: CDR1 MRHNA, CDR2 SNTAGT. Trimming took 0 bases from V and 1 from J; bases not matched to a gene: 3. The chain's CDR3 is CASSDSRGGGTDTQYF. The CDR3 nucleotides read TGTGCCAGCAGTGACTCCCGGGGGGGCGGCACAGATACGCAGTATTTT.

This clonotype was found a few times. This sequence joins TRBV27 and TRBJ1-5; D ambiguous. This CDR3 has 13 amino acids. Deletions cut 3 bases from V and 11 bases from J, with 14 bases between. The germline V gene has CDR1 MNHEY and CDR2 SMNVEV (reference sequence). For the CDR3, the DNA is TGTGCCAGCAGTTTGGCCCCGGAGTGGTCCCAGCATTTT. Translating gives CASSLAPEWSQHF.

In its sample, this clonotype is medium-sized (0.01 to 0.1%). The chain uses TRBV7-3 and TRBJ2-1, with 10 positions matching TRBD2. Germline V lookup: CDR1 SGHTA, CDR2 FQGTGA. The CDR3 is made up of 15 amino acids. V dropped 5 bases and J dropped 5; count of bases not matched to a gene: 6. Written as DNA, the CDR3 is TGTGCCAGCAGCGCGGTAGCGGGGGGAAACAATGAGCAGTTCTTC. Translated: CASSAVAGGNNEQFF.

The rearrangement uses TRBV12-3 or TRBV12-4 and TRBJ1-2; no reliable D call. The CDR3 length is 12 residues. V was trimmed by 6 bases and J by 3 bases, leaving 8 bases between them. The CDR3 loop reads CASSPLDYGYTF. CDR3 nucleotides: TGTGCCAGCAGCCCTTTGGACTATGGCTACACCTTC.

Comment on this clonotype: A junction boundary mismatches the germline segment, possibly from a read error. V and J are TRBV7-7 and TRBJ2-1; 14 nucleotides line up with TRBD2. CDR1 is SSHAT, CDR2 FNYEAQ, per germline (reference sequence). The CDR3 is made up of 15 amino acids. The CDR3 coding sequence is TGTGCTAGCAGCCAGGGACTAGCGGGGGTAGATGAGCAGTTCTTC. It encodes CASSQGLAGVDEQFF.

The rearrangement links TRBV14 to TRBJ2-5, with TRBD2 matching over 7 bases. This CDR3 contains 13 residues. The germline V gene has CDR1 SGHDN and CDR2 FVKESK. V was clipped by 4 bases and J by 5 bases; unmatched bases: 4. The DNA for the CDR3 is TGTGCCAGCAGCCCGGACGGGGGGGAGACCCAGTACTTC. It specifies CASSPDGGETQYF.

This chain links TRBV12-3 or TRBV12-4 with TRBJ2-7, with 9 bases identical to TRBD1. Trimming at V came to 2 bases and at J to 7 bases, leaving 18 bases not matched to a gene. CDR3 size: 18 residues. The CDR3 region has the DNA TGTGCCAGCAGTTTAAGGGGGTATCCGGGACAGGGTTCCCCTGAGCAGTACTTC. It translates to CASSLRGYPGQGSPEQYF.

This clonotype was picked up a small number of times. The chain links TRBV11-2 to TRBJ1-5, with D unclear. The CDR3 covers 16 residues. Germline-derived CDR1 and CDR2 are SGHAT and FQNNGV. V dropped 4 bases and J dropped 3 bases, with 16 bases sitting between them. CDR3 amino acids: CASSCPYPIINQPQHF. CDR3 nucleotides: TGTGCCAGCAGCTGCCCCTACCCGATTATCAATCAGCCCCAGCATTTT.

This clonotype was picked up a small number of times. The gene calls are TRBV7-2 and TRBJ1-6; D is undetermined. The V gene lost 5 bases and the J gene lost 10 bases, with 18 bases spanning the gap. CDR1 and CDR2 (germline): SGHTA, FQGNSA. The CDR3 is 15 amino acids. The CDR3 DNA reads TGTGCCAGCAGCCTAGGATGGAATATCGGATCACCCCTCCACTTT. Translated: CASSLGWNIGSPLHF. Full variable domain (outside the CDR3, taken from reference TRBV7-2 and TRBJ1-6): GAGVSQSPSNKVTEKGKDVELRCDPISGHTALYWYRQSLGQGLEFLIYFQGNSAPDKSGLPSDRFSAERTGGSVSTLTIQRTQQEDSAVYLCASSLGWNIGSPLHFGNGTRLTVT.

This clonotype was observed a few times. The genes are TRBV2 and TRBJ2-5; D is undetermined. V was pared by 6 bases and J by 0 bases, with 5 bases between. The CDR3 runs 12 residues. The germline gives CDR1 SNHLY, CDR2 FYNNEI. CDR3 loop: CASRRDQETQYF. DNA of the CDR3: TGTGCCAGCAGACGGGACCAAGAGACCCAGTACTTC.

A few counts support this clonotype. V gene TRBV6-1 combines with J gene TRBJ1-2; 7 bases are a match to TRBD1. This CDR3 is 14 amino acids long. Germline V CDR1 and CDR2: MNHNS, SASEGT. The junction had 9 bases not matched to a gene; V was cut back by 10 bases and J by 1 base. CDR3 DNA sequence: TGTGCCACCACGGGACAGATATTTAACTATGGCTACACCTTC. This gives the protein CATTGQIFNYGYTF.

The chain joins TRBV4-1 to TRBJ2-5; D unresolved. Germline-derived CDR1 and CDR2 are MGHRA and YSYEKL. CDR3 length equals 14 residues. V dropped 0 bases and J dropped 5 bases, with 10 bases sitting between them. The CDR3 DNA reads as TGCGCCAGCAGCCAAGAGTCGAGCTTCGAGACCCAGTACTTC. It codes for CASSQESSFETQYF.

This clonotype ranks as medium-sized. The gene calls are TRBV2 and TRBJ2-6; D uncertain. The V end was cut by 3 bases, the J end by 2 bases, with 5 bases between. This CDR3 is 14 amino acids long. In germline, CDR1 is SNHLY, CDR2 FYNNEI. The CDR3 sequence: CASSERTGANVLTF. CDR3 coding DNA: TGTGCCAGCAGTGAGCGAACTGGGGCCAACGTCCTGACTTTC.

V and J are TRBV29-1 and TRBJ1-1; 7 bases map to TRBD1. This CDR3 region has 15 residues. Germline V gene data show CDR1 as SQVTM and CDR2 as ANQGSEA. V shed 7 bases, J shed 2 bases, and the junction held 13 bases outside the gene matches. In nucleotides, the CDR3 is TGCAGCGGGGCCGGGACAGAGACCAGTAACACTGAAGCTTTCTTT. Translated, it gives CSGAGTETSNTEAFF.

This clonotype has only a few counts. The rearrangement uses TRBV11-2 and TRBJ1-2, with 9 bases that match TRBD1. This CDR3 contains 12 residues. Germline CDR1 is SGHAT and CDR2 is FQNNGV. The V gene end was trimmed by 8 bases and the J gene end by 3 bases; junction bases not matched to a gene: 1. The CDR3 DNA reads as TGTGCCAGCCGACAGGGGGACTATGGCTACACCTTC. Translation gives CASRQGDYGYTF.

This clonotype was found a few times. This chain connects TRBV5-1 to TRBJ1-2, with a possible D match to TRBD1 (5 bases). Between the trimmed V and J ends, which lost 0 bases and 7 bases, there was a span of 10 bases. Germline V gives CDR1 SGHRS, CDR2 YFSETQ. The CDR3 loop spans 13 amino acids. CDR3 sequence reads: CASSLGGESGYTF. Written as DNA, the CDR3 is TGCGCCAGCAGCTTGGGGGGGGAAAGTGGCTACACCTTC.

The CDR3 sequence: CAWSVRSNQPQHF. In DNA form, the CDR3 reads TGTGCCTGGAGTGTAAGAAGTAATCAGCCCCAGCATTTT. J is TRBJ1-5 and V is TRBV30; D is undetermined. The V end was cut by 0 bases, the J end by 4 bases, with 7 bases between. The germline gives CDR1 GTSNPN, CDR2 SVGIG (reference sequence). CDR3 length: 13 residues.

The chain links TRBV7-3 to TRBJ1-2, with a possible D match to TRBD1 (5 bases). The CDR3 contains 14 residues. The V gene lost 8 bases and the J gene lost 4 bases, with 17 bases spanning the gap. Germline CDR1 SGHTA, CDR2 FQGTGA. The CDR3 is CASGQGGVGYGYTF. As DNA, the CDR3 is TGTGCCAGCGGGCAGGGAGGCGTCGGCTATGGCTACACCTTC.

The chain joins TRBV6-5 to TRBJ1-6; tentatively, D is TRBD1 (5 bases). V lost 0 bases, J lost 0 bases, and 12 bases lay in between. The CDR3 runs to 18 residues. CDR1 is MNHEY and CDR2 is SVGAGI in the germline V gene. This chain's CDR3 is CASSYSTGGSSYNSPLHF. For the CDR3, the DNA is TGTGCCAGCAGTTACTCGACGGGGGGGAGCTCCTATAATTCACCCCTCCACTTT.

The rearrangement uses TRBV20-1 and TRBJ1-1, with a tentative D call TRBD1 (5 bases). V shed 4 bases and J shed 0 bases, with 15 bases lying between them. Germline V gene lookup returns CDR1 DFQATT and CDR2 SNEGSKA (reference sequence). This CDR3 has 15 residues. The CDR3 loop reads CSAIRQITLNTEAFF. The CDR3 DNA reads TGCAGTGCTATAAGACAGATTACCTTGAACACTGAAGCTTTCTTT.

This clonotype was seen only a few times. The V and J genes are TRBV20-1 and TRBJ2-2; 8 nucleotides match TRBD2. The CDR3 covers 16 residues. V was pared by 2 bases and J by 2 bases, with 7 bases of the junction left unmatched. The V gene's germline CDR1 is DFQATT and CDR2 SNEGSKA (reference sequence). The chain's CDR3 is CSARPLSGGNTGELFF. The DNA of the CDR3 is TGCAGTGCTAGACCTCTCAGCGGGGGAAACACCGGGGAGCTGTTTTTT.

V usage is TRBV19 and J usage is TRBJ1-1; TRBD1 might be the D (6 bases). V gave up 11 bases and J gave up 10 bases, with 17 bases separating them. This CDR3 is 11 amino acids long. Germline V gene lookup returns CDR1 LNHDA and CDR2 SQIVND (reference sequence). The CDR3 DNA reads TGTGCCGCAAAGGGGGTTTACGGAGCTTTCTTT. Protein: CAAKGVYGAFF.

The chain joins TRBV7-3 to TRBJ1-1; a possible D gene is TRBD1 (6 bases). Trimming stripped 1 base from V and 6 bases from J, with 9 bases between. This CDR3 region has 13 residues. Germline CDR1 is SGHTA and CDR2 is FQGTGA. The CDR3 loop is CASSLIEGAEAFF. The CDR3 DNA is TGTGCCAGCAGCTTAATCGAGGGGGCTGAAGCTTTCTTT.

This clonotype ranks as large. The chain recombines TRBV30 with TRBJ1-6; unclear D gene. This CDR3 comprises 16 residues. Per germline, CDR1 GTSNPN and CDR2 SVGIG (reference sequence). V was shortened by 0 bases and J by 0 bases, with 9 bases between the two germline ends. CDR3 residues: CAWSVWGSSYNSPLHF. The CDR3 nucleotides are TGTGCCTGGAGTGTATGGGGATCCTCCTATAATTCACCCCTCCACTTT.

Notes on this clonotype: A much more abundant neighbour one base away suggests this may be a read error. This chain uses TRBV20-1 with TRBJ2-2; D unclear. Germline CDR1 is DFQATT and CDR2 is SNEGSKA (reference sequence). The CDR3 runs to 11 residues. The CDR3 loop is CSAINTRELFF. The CDR3 nucleotides read TGCAGTGCTATAAACACCAGGGAGCTGTTTTTT.

This rearrangement joins TRBV10-1 to TRBJ2-7; the D gene is possibly TRBD2 (6 bases). This CDR3 comprises 16 residues. V gave up 1 base and J gave up 0 bases, with 13 bases separating them. Per germline, CDR1 WNHNN and CDR2 SYGVQD (reference sequence). The CDR3 here is CASSEWGAGSSYEQYF. The CDR3 nucleotides are TGCGCCAGCAGTGAGTGGGGTGCGGGAAGCTCCTACGAGCAGTACTTC.